This TCR beta chain derives from a study of blood T cells in healthy people across ages. RNA extraction gave at least 5.5 micrograms of total RNA per sample. This CDR3 contains 15 residues. Germline V CDR1 and CDR2: LGHNA, YNFKEQ. V gave up 0 bases and J gave up 4 bases, with 9 bases separating them. To note about this clonotype: The antigen is undetermined.

Sample-barcoded 5' priming and a J-beta primer mix drove a second PCR of roughly 7 to 11 cycles. TCRdb reprocessed the 5' RACE reads with MiXCR, giving one entry per CDR3 protein. The repertoire holds roughly 700,000 distinct CDR3 sequences, roughly 32% seen once, with 15% in the top ten. General study results and limits: It was found that TCR beta diversity correlated strongly with the percentage of naive T cells.

The TCR originated in an elderly woman in good health. Source material: blood. The rearrangement joins TRBV4-2 to TRBJ2-2; D ambiguous. CDR3 nucleotides: TGTGCCAGCAGCCAAGAGACACAGCCCACCGGGGAGCTGTTTTTT. It specifies CASSQETQPTGELFF.